Listed here are 15 T cell receptor beta chains from one sample, sequenced in a study of OX40 agonist ivuxolimab in advanced cancers. The assay was immunoSEQ multiplex PCR, and TCRdb's table has in-frame clones only and misses some. The repertoire holds around 10,000 clones, with 60% to 70% as singletons. The material sequenced was CD4+ or CD8+ T cells sorted from blood, taken in a trial of the OX40 agonist ivuxolimab. These receptors were collected from an adult with an advanced solid tumor such as melanoma, head and neck, liver or kidney cancer.

The chain joins TRBV19 to TRBJ2-3; possible D gene TRBD1, 6 bases. CDR3 size: 14 residues. V dropped 5 bases and J dropped 6 bases, with 15 bases sitting between them. Germline CDR1 is LNHDA and CDR2 is SQIVND (reference sequence). The CDR3 is CASSLQGMVDTQYF. Here the CDR3 DNA reads TGTGCCAGTAGTTTACAGGGAATGGTGGATACGCAGTATTTT.

The J gene is TRBJ2-5, the V gene TRBV11-2; TRBD2 aligns across 7 bases. J lost 4 bases, V lost 6 bases, and 11 bases had no gene match. CDR1 SGHAT and CDR2 FQNNGV come from the germline V gene. This CDR3 region has 15 residues. CDR3 loop: CASRSTAGAGETQYF. The CDR3 DNA follows: TGTGCCAGCAGATCAACGGCGGGAGCGGGAGAGACCCAGTACTTC.

This sequence joins TRBV15 and TRBJ1-4; D call uncertain. The CDR3 is made up of 12 amino acids. Germline CDR1 reads LNHNV; CDR2 reads YYDKDF (reference sequence). Trimming removed 8 bases from V and 0 bases from J, with 4 bases in between. The CDR3 sequence: CATEATNEKLFF. In DNA, the CDR3 is TGTGCCACCGAGGCAACTAATGAAAAACTGTTTTTT.

The CDR3 region is CASSWASGNEQYF. CDR3 in DNA: TGTGCCAGCAGCTGGGCTAGCGGGAACGAGCAGTACTTC. The chain links TRBV5-8 to TRBJ2-7; 9 positions match TRBD2. Looked up from germline, CDR1 is SGHTS and CDR2 is YDEGEE. This CDR3 is 13 amino acids long. V trimming: 3 bases; J trimming: 5 bases; junction bases outside the gene matches: 3.

There are a few counts of this clone. V gene TRBV5-1 combines with J gene TRBJ1-1; TRBD1 aligns across 10 bases. V shed 4 bases, J shed 4 bases, and the junction held 4 bases outside the gene matches. The germline V gene encodes CDR1 SGHRS and CDR2 YFSETQ. The CDR3 covers 14 residues. CDR3 nucleotides: TGCGCCAGCAGCGACGGACAGGGGGGCACTGAAGCTTTCTTT. Translating it yields CASSDGQGGTEAFF.

The CDR3 bases are TGTGCCAGTAGTATCTCCTTGGCCCTCAATCAGCCCCAGCATTTT. Translation gives CASSISLALNQPQHF. The V and J genes are TRBV19 and TRBJ1-5; D gene uncertain. Trimming took 3 bases from V and 3 from J, leaving 12 bases between them. Per the germline V gene, CDR1 is LNHDA and CDR2 is SQIVND (reference sequence). The CDR3 contains 15 residues.

The gene calls are TRBV9 and TRBJ2-7; TRBD2 matches 12 bases. This CDR3 region has 15 residues. Germline values: CDR1 SGDLS, CDR2 YYNGEE. V was pared by 3 bases and J by 2 bases, with 3 bases of the junction left unmatched. Here the CDR3 reads CASSGRTSGTYEQYF. The CDR3 nucleotides are TGTGCCAGCAGCGGAAGGACTAGCGGGACCTACGAGCAGTACTTC. Variable domain in full (rest from reference TRBV9 and TRBJ2-7): DSGVTQTPKHLITATGQRVTLRCSPRSGDLSVYWYQQSLDQGLQFLIQYYNGEERAKGNILERFSAQQFPDLHSELNLSSLELGDSALYFCASSGRTSGTYEQYFGPGTRLTVT.

This clone was seen only a few times. The chain uses TRBV14 and TRBJ1-1; no clear D. Trimming removed 3 bases at V and 6 bases at J, with 11 bases between. Per germline, CDR1 SGHDN and CDR2 FVKESK. There are 13 residues in the CDR3. CDR3 protein: CASSQATDPEAFF. Written as DNA, the CDR3 is TGTGCCAGCAGCCAGGCGACGGACCCTGAAGCTTTCTTT.

The chain carries TRBV4-1 and TRBJ1-1; 8 nucleotides align to TRBD1. With V trimmed by 1 base and J by 1 base, 5 bases remained unmatched. This CDR3 region has 16 residues. In germline, CDR1 is MGHRA, CDR2 YSYEKL. The CDR3, as DNA: TGCGCCAGCAGCCAAGGCAGGGGGCTCGGGAACACTGAAGCTTTCTTT. Residues: CASSQGRGLGNTEAFF.

The gene calls are TRBV5-4 and TRBJ2-7; no clear D. The CDR3 is 12 amino acids. V lost 0 bases and J lost 2, with 3 bases in between. Per the germline V gene, CDR1 is SGHNT and CDR2 is YYREEE (reference sequence). The DNA of the CDR3 is TGTGCCAGCAGCTTGGGCACCTACGAGCAGTACTTC. This gives the protein CASSLGTYEQYF.

A remark on this clone: At one end the junction does not follow the germline gene, possibly because of a read error. The J gene is TRBJ2-5, the V gene TRBV7-7; 11 positions agree with TRBD2. The CDR3 is made up of 13 amino acids. Germline V CDR1 and CDR2: SSHAT, FNYEAQ (reference sequence). The CDR3 is CASSLAGGKTQYF. The CDR3, as DNA: TGTGCTAGCAGCCTAGCGGGAGGAAAGACCCAGTACTTC. Based on the CDR3 plus reference TRBV7-7 and TRBJ2-5, the full variable domain is GAGVSQSPRYKVTKRGQDVTLRCDPISSHATLYWYQQALGQGPEFLTYFNYEAQPDKSGLPSDRFSAERPEGSISTLTIQRTEQRDSAMYRCASSLAGGKTQYFGPGTRLLVL.

This clone was picked up one time. The chain combines TRBV6-6 with TRBJ2-1; D gene ambiguous. Trimming removed 2 bases at V and 7 bases at J, with 3 bases between. CDR3 length: 11 amino acids. Germline V lookup: CDR1 MNHNY, CDR2 SVGAGI (reference sequence). In DNA, the CDR3 is TGTGCCAGCAGTTACACTAATGAGCAGTTCTTC. It codes for CASSYTNEQFF.

The V call is TRBV7-6, the J call TRBJ2-7, with TRBD1 identical over 8 bases. The CDR3 length is 16 residues. Germline-derived CDR1 and CDR2 are SGHVS and FNYEAQ. The trim removed 2 bases at V and 2 bases at J, leaving 8 bases unmatched. The CDR3 spells CASSLSGRGQAYEQYF. The CDR3 DNA sequence: TGTGCCAGCAGCTTAAGCGGGCGGGGACAGGCCTACGAGCAGTACTTC. Full variable domain (outside the CDR3, taken from reference TRBV7-6 and TRBJ2-7): GAGVSQSPRYKVTKRGQDVALRCDPISGHVSLYWYRQALGQGPEFLTYFNYEAQQDKSGLPNDRFSAERPEGSISTLTIQRTEQRDSAMYRCASSLSGRGQAYEQYFGPGTRLTVT.

V usage is TRBV4-1 and J usage is TRBJ1-2; D unresolved. Trimming cost V 1 base and J 0 bases, with 3 bases left between them. CDR1 MGHRA and CDR2 YSYEKL come from the germline V gene. The CDR3 loop spans 13 amino acids. Here the CDR3 reads CASSQAANYGYTF. CDR3 in DNA: TGCGCCAGCAGCCAAGCAGCTAACTATGGCTACACCTTC.

This chain joins TRBV19 and TRBJ1-5; D gene unclear. Trimming pared 4 bases from V and 6 bases from J, leaving 19 bases between. Germline assignment: CDR1 LNHDA and CDR2 SQIVND (reference sequence). The CDR3 has 16 residues. The CDR3 is CASSNPYMVEFQPQHF. Written as DNA, the CDR3 is TGTGCCAGTAGTAACCCCTATATGGTTGAATTTCAGCCCCAGCATTTT.